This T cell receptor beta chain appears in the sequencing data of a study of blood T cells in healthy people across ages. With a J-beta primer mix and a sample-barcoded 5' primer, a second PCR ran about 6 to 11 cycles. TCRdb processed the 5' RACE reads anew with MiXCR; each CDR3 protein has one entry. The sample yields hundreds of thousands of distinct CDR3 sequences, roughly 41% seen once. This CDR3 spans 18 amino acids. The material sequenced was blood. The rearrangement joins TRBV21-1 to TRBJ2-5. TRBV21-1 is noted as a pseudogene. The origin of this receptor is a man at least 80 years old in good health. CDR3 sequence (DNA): TGTGCCAGCAGCAAAGTTAGATGTGACATTTTGTTACAAGAGACCCAGTACTTC. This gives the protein CASSKVRCDILLQETQYF.